Listed here are 20 T cell receptor beta chains from one sample, sequenced in a study of blood T cells in healthy people across ages (dated by TCRdb to 2015 to 2017). Library method: 5' RACE. Sequencing was carried out with an Illumina HiSeq 2500. A second PCR of roughly 6 to 11 cycles was performed with a sample-barcoded 5' primer and a J-beta primer mix. Using fastp trimming at Q25 and MiXCR clonotype assembly, TCRdb reanalyzed the public sequencing data and kept in-frame beta chains. Here each entry gathers all rows of one CDR3 protein and keeps the most common genes and DNA. This sample holds more than 900,000 distinct CDR3 sequences; almost 30% were observed only once. Jointly, the top ten make up 10% of the sample. These data were likewise used in another study, on T cells of mothers and their children.

Sequences were obtained from blood. The source of these receptors is a woman aged 35 to 49 in good health.

About this clonotype: A much larger clone differs from this one at a single base, so this may be a read error. V is TRBV14 and J is TRBJ2-4; D is possibly TRBD1 (5 bases). The CDR3 totals 16 residues. The germline V gene encodes CDR1 SGHDN and CDR2 FVKESK. The CDR3 nucleotides read TGTGCCAGCAGCCAAGTTGAAGGGGTGGTCAAAAACATGCAGTACTTC. Its protein product is CASSQVEGVVKNMQYF.

Many counts were recorded for this clonotype. A read error is possible here, since a much larger clone lies one base away. The V and J genes are TRBV28 and TRBJ2-7; no firm D call. The CDR3 contains 11 residues. Germline CDR1 MDHEN, CDR2 SYDVKM. Deletions cut 6 bases from V and 2 bases from J, with 5 bases between. The CDR3 loop is CASRSTYEQYF. CDR3 DNA: TGTGCCAGCAGATCCACCTACGAGCAGTACTTC.

In the case of this clonotype: This may come from a read error, since a much larger clone is one base off. This sequence joins TRBV20-1 and TRBJ2-4; D not certain. V was pared by 4 bases and J by 11 bases, with 12 bases between. This CDR3 region has 11 residues. Germline V gene sequence: CDR1 DFQATT, CDR2 SNEGSKA (reference sequence). The CDR3 protein is CSATSRAFQYF. The CDR3 DNA follows: TGCAGTGCTACCTCTCGGGCATTTCAGTACTTC.

The chain carries TRBV6-1 and TRBJ2-1; D is undetermined. Germline V gene lookup returns CDR1 MNHNS and CDR2 SASEGT. The CDR3 is 12 residues long. The V gene lost 6 bases and the J gene lost 7 bases, with 10 bases spanning the gap. Here the CDR3 DNA reads TGTGCCAGCAGGCCTCAGAGGAATGAGCAGTTCTTC. It translates to CASRPQRNEQFF.

The rearrangement uses TRBV28 and TRBJ1-1; D is unclear. Trimming took off 10 bases at V and 2 bases at J, with 8 bases between the two ends. Germline values: CDR1 MDHEN, CDR2 SYDVKM. This CDR3 is 11 amino acids long. CDR3 nucleotide sequence: TGTGCCACCTCACCTAACACTGAAGCTTTCTTT. It translates to CATSPNTEAFF.

This clonotype was counted ten times or more. The chain has TRBV7-9 and TRBJ2-7, with D possibly being TRBD1 (5 bases). Germline values: CDR1 SEHNR, CDR2 FQNEAQ (reference sequence). The V end lost 2 bases, the J end lost 5 bases, and 10 bases lay between the germline ends. The CDR3 is 13 amino acids. The CDR3 is CASSLPFRDEQYF. The CDR3 coding sequence is TGTGCCAGCAGCTTACCCTTCAGGGACGAGCAGTACTTC.

The chain is built from TRBV24-1 and TRBJ2-5; D tentatively reads TRBD1 or TRBD2 (5 bases each). The germline V gene encodes CDR1 KGHDR and CDR2 SFDVKD. The CDR3 sequence is 13 residues long. Trimming removed 6 bases from V and 5 bases from J, with 12 bases in between. The DNA for the CDR3 is TGTGCCACCAGTCTGGGGGTAGGCGAGACCCAGTACTTC. Translated, it gives CATSLGVGETQYF.

This clonotype has a count of ten or more. The chain combines TRBV20-1 with TRBJ2-5, with D perhaps TRBD2 (5 bases). Germline-derived CDR1 and CDR2 are DFQATT and SNEGSKA (reference sequence). CDR3 size: 12 residues. Trimming cost V 6 bases and J 3 bases, with 11 bases left between them. The CDR3 region has the DNA TGCAGTGCCCTGGACGGGGAAGAGACCCAGTACTTC. It encodes CSALDGEETQYF.

Many counts were recorded for this clonotype. The rearrangement joins TRBV12-3 or TRBV12-4 to TRBJ2-1; no reliable D call. This CDR3 is built from 13 residues. V was trimmed by 1 base and J by 6 bases, leaving 7 bases between them. The CDR3 bases are TGTGCCAGCAGTTTAGGGCCGAGCAATGAGCAGTTCTTC. Translated: CASSLGPSNEQFF.

This clonotype is a singleton in its sample. The CDR3 DNA sequence: TGTGCCAGCAGTTATGACGGGGAAGAGACCCAGTACTTC. Translated: CASSYDGEETQYF. The V call is TRBV6-5, the J call TRBJ2-5; D perhaps matches TRBD2 (5 bases). Germline V lookup: CDR1 MNHEY, CDR2 SVGAGI. V shed 3 bases and J shed 3 bases, with 8 bases lying between them. CDR3 length: 13 residues.

The chain recombines TRBV6-2 or TRBV6-3 with TRBJ2-6; TRBD1 matches 7 bases. CDR3 length: 17 residues. Germline CDR1 and CDR2: MNHEY and SVGEGT. V lost 2 bases and J lost 2; bases outside the gene matches: 6. The CDR3 reads CASSYRQGEPGANVLTF. The CDR3 coding sequence is TGTGCCAGCAGTTACCGGCAGGGGGAACCTGGGGCCAACGTCCTGACTTTC.

The V and J genes are TRBV19 and TRBJ2-1, with TRBD2 matching 10 bases. Unmatched junction bases numbered 10, after V lost 3 bases and J lost 8 bases. The CDR3 consists of 16 residues. Germline CDR1 is LNHDA and CDR2 is SQIVND (reference sequence). DNA for the CDR3: TGTGCCAGTAGTATCCTTCTAGCGGGGGTCAGGGATGAGCAGTTCTTC. Its protein product is CASSILLAGVRDEQFF.

This rearrangement joins TRBV5-1 to TRBJ2-3; D tentatively reads TRBD1 or TRBD2 (5 bases each). CDR3 length equals 14 residues. Per the germline V gene, CDR1 is SGHRS and CDR2 is YFSETQ. Deletions cut 0 bases from V and 6 bases from J, with 11 bases between. The CDR3 nucleotides are TGCGCCAGCAGCTTGGATGGGGGTTCGGATACGCAGTATTTT. It codes for CASSLDGGSDTQYF. Variable domain in full (rest from reference TRBV5-1 and TRBJ2-3): KAGVTQTPRYLIKTRGQQVTLSCSPISGHRSVSWYQQTPGQGLQFLFEYFSETQRNKGNFPGRFSGRQFSNSRSEMNVSTLELGDSALYLCASSLDGGSDTQYFGPGTRLTVL.

This clonotype was observed a handful of times. The chain has TRBV7-2 and TRBJ2-7; D assignment may be TRBD1 or TRBD2 (5 bases each). The germline V and J ends were trimmed by 4 bases and 4 bases, with 20 bases remaining between them. The V gene's germline CDR1 is SGHTA and CDR2 FQGNSA. CDR3 size: 16 residues. DNA of the CDR3: TGTGCCAGCAGCTCCAAAATGCGAAGTGGGGGATACGAGCAGTACTTC. This codes for CASSSKMRSGGYEQYF.

The V call is TRBV3-1, the J call TRBJ1-1; TRBD1 might be the D (6 bases). V dropped 4 bases and J dropped 8 bases, with 17 bases sitting between them. Germline values: CDR1 LGHDT, CDR2 YNNKEL (reference sequence). The CDR3 loop spans 14 amino acids. The chain's CDR3 is CASSPVGGSGEAFF. Written as DNA, the CDR3 is TGTGCCAGCAGCCCCGTAGGGGGAAGCGGAGAAGCTTTCTTT.

This clonotype was counted a few times. The chain uses TRBV5-1 and TRBJ2-3; the D gene is possibly TRBD2 (6 bases). The germline V and J ends were trimmed by 4 bases and 3 bases, with 18 bases remaining between them. CDR1 and CDR2 (germline): SGHRS, YFSETQ. The CDR3 runs to 16 residues. CDR3 coding DNA: TGCGCCAGCAGCCTATCGAATGGGGGGAGGACAGATACGCAGTATTTT. Protein sequence: CASSLSNGGRTDTQYF.

The rearrangement joins TRBV14 to TRBJ1-1, with D maybe TRBD1 (5 bases). The CDR3 sequence is 14 residues long. V lost 6 bases to trimming and J lost 4 bases, with 15 bases between them. Germline CDR1 reads SGHDN; CDR2 reads FVKESK. In nucleotides, the CDR3 is TGTGCCAGCAGGGTTGGCGGGGCGGGCACTGAAGCTTTCTTT. Amino acid sequence: CASRVGGAGTEAFF.

This clonotype was detected a few times. The V gene is TRBV27, the J gene TRBJ2-7; tentatively, D is TRBD1 (5 bases). Between the trimmed V and J ends, which lost 9 bases and 4 bases, there was a span of 16 bases. Germline V gives CDR1 MNHEY, CDR2 SMNVEV (reference sequence). The CDR3 is made up of 13 amino acids. The DNA of the CDR3 is TGTGCCAGTAGATTGACAGCCGCTTACGAGCAGTACTTC. It encodes CASRLTAAYEQYF.

This clonotype appeared a few times. CDR3 residues: CASSLPGLVVFF. The CDR3 DNA sequence: TGTGCCAGCAGTCTCCCGGGACTAGTTGTGTTCTTC. V is TRBV12-3 or TRBV12-4 and J is TRBJ2-1, with 8 positions matching TRBD2. The CDR3 runs 12 residues. Trimming took 5 bases from V and 15 from J; bases not matched to a gene: 9.

The J gene is TRBJ1-2, the V gene TRBV18; TRBD1 agrees at 7 bases. This CDR3 has 15 residues. From germline, CDR1 is KGHSH and CDR2 LQKENI. With V trimmed by 4 bases and J by 1 base, 6 bases remained unmatched. CDR3 in DNA: TGTGCCAGCTCACTTGACAGGGCTTTTAACTATGGCTACACCTTC. Residues: CASSLDRAFNYGYTF.